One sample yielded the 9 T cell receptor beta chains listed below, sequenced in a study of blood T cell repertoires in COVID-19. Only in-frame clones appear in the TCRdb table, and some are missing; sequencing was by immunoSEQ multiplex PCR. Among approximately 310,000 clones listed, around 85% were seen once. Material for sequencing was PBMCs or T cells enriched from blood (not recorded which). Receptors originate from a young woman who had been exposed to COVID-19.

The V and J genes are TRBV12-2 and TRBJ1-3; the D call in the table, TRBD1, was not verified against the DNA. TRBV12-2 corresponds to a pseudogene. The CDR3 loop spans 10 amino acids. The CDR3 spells CASRPDRTYF. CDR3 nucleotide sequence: TGTGCAAGTCGCCCGGACAGGACGTATTTT.

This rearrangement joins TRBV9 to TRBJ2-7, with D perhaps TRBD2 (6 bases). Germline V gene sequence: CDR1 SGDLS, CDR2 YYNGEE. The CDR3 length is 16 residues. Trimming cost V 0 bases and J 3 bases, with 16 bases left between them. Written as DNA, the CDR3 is TGTGCCAGCAGCGTAGCTACAGGAGGGGTTTACTACGAGCAGTACTTC. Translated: CASSVATGGVYYEQYF. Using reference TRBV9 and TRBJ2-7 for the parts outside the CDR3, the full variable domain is DSGVTQTPKHLITATGQRVTLRCSPRSGDLSVYWYQQSLDQGLQFLIQYYNGEERAKGNILERFSAQQFPDLHSELNLSSLELGDSALYFCASSVATGGVYYEQYFGPGTRLTVT.

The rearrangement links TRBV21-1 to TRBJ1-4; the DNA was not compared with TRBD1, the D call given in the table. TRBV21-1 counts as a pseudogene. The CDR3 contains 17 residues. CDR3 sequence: CASSNTGQGAHNEKLFF. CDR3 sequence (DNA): TGTGCCAGCAGCAATACGGGACAGGGGGCTCATAATGAAAAACTGTTTTTT.

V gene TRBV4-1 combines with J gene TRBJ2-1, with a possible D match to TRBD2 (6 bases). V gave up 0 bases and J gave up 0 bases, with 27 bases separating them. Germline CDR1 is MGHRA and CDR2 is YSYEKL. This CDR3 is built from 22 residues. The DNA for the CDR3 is TGCGCCAGCAGCCAAGATCGGAGGCGGCTAGCGTCATACGAGATCTCCTACAATGAGCAGTTCTTC. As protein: CASSQDRRRLASYEISYNEQFF.

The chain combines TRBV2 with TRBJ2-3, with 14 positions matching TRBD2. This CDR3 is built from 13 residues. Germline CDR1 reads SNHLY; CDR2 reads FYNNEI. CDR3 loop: CISGTSGRYTQYF. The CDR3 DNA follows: TGTATTTCCGGGACTAGCGGGAGATATACGCAGTATTTT.

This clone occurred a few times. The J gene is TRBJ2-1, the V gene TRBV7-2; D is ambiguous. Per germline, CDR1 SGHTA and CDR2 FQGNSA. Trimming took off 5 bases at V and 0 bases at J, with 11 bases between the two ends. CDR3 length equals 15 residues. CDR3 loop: CASSPIPSSYNEQFF. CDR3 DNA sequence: TGTGCCAGCAGCCCTATCCCGAGCTCCTACAATGAGCAGTTCTTC. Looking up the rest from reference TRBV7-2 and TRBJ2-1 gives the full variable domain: GAGVSQSPSNKVTEKGKDVELRCDPISGHTALYWYRQSLGQGLEFLIYFQGNSAPDKSGLPSDRFSAERTGGSVSTLTIQRTQQEDSAVYLCASSPIPSSYNEQFFGPGTRLTVL.

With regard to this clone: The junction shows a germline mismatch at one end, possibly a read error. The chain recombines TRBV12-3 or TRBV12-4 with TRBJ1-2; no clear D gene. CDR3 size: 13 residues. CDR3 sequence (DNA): TGTGCCAGCAGTTTGCGTCCTAAATATGGCTACACCTTC. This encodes CASSLRPKYGYTF.

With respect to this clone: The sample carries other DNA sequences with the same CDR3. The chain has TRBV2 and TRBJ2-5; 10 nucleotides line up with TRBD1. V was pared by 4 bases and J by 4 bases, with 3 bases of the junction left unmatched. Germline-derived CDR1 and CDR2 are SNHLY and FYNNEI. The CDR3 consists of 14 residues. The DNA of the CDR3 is TGTGCCAGCAGTGGACAGGGGGCGAGAGAGACCCAGTACTTC. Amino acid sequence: CASSGQGARETQYF.

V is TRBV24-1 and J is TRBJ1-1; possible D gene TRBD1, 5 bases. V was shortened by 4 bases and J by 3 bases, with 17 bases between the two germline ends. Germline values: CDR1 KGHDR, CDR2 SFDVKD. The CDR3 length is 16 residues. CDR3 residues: CATSEPGTGRDTEAFF. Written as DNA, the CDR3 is TGTGCCACCAGTGAACCCGGGACGGGGAGGGACACTGAAGCTTTCTTT.